Listed below are T cell receptor beta chains from one sample, sequenced in a study of graft-versus-host responses after intestinal transplantation. These TCRs' antigens remain unknown. This table comes from immunoSEQ multiplex PCR, and its TCRdb copy is limited to in-frame clones, with some not included. The data show about 99,000 clones, roughly 87% seen once. This sample comprised unstimulated CD4+ T cells sorted from spleen or lymph node cells, obtained before intestinal transplant. The receptor source for this set is a human donor who received an intestinal transplant. Both conserved end residues are part of each CDR3. D genes are given only for firm matches. Size tells how often a clone was seen (once, few, many) or the class of an expanded clone, and some rows leave it out.

D gene	clone size	V gene	J gene	CDR3 DNA	CDR3 protein
-	-	TRBV5-1	TRBJ1-6	TGCGCCAGCAGCTTGGACAGTTATAATTCACCCCTCCACTTT	CASSLDSYNSPLHF
-	-	TRBV5-1	TRBJ2-3	TGCGCCAGCAGCGGTAACCGGGGGCATTTGTATTTT	CASSGNRGHLYF
TRBD2	-	TRBV7-6	TRBJ2-5	TGTGCCAGCAGCAAACCCCTAGCGGGAGGCCAAGAGACCCAGTACTTC	CASSKPLAGGQETQYF
-	-	TRBV27	TRBJ1-6	TGTGCCAGCAGTACCCGACAGGAAAGTAATTCACCCCTCCACTTT	CASSTRQESNSPLHF
TRBD2	-	TRBV5-1	TRBJ2-1	TGCGCCAGCAGCTTGGTCACAGCGGGAGATCTCAATGAGCAGTTCTTC	CASSLVTAGDLNEQFF
-	-	TRBV5-1	TRBJ1-1	TGCGCCAGCAGCCCCTCCCCAGGGTACACTGAAGCTTTCTTT	CASSPSPGYTEAFF
-	-	TRBV5-1	TRBJ1-1	TGCGCCAGCAGCTTCAGGGAGGGAGGGAGCACTGAAGCTTTCTTT	CASSFREGGSTEAFF
TRBD1	once	TRBV5-1	TRBJ2-1	TGCGCCAGCAGCTTGGAGGGGGCGGGTGGCGATGAGCAGTTCTTC	CASSLEGAGGDEQFF
TRBD1	-	TRBV19	TRBJ2-1	TGTGCCAGTAGTATAAGGACAGGGGGCTACTCCTACAATGAGCAGTTCTTC	CASSIRTGGYSYNEQFF
TRBD1	-	TRBV2	TRBJ2-7	TGTGCCAGCAGAGACCCGACAGGGTCGGACGAGCAGTACTTC	CASRDPTGSDEQYF
-	few	TRBV6-1	TRBJ1-2	TGTGCCAGCAGCCGCGAGGGGGGCTATGGCTACACCTTC	CASSREGGYGYTF
TRBD1	-	TRBV11-1	TRBJ2-7	TGTGCCAGCAGCTCCCCGTCCGAGGGACAGGGTGGTCGCGAGCAGTACTTC	CASSSPSEGQGGREQYF
TRBD2	-	TRBV28	TRBJ2-1	TGTGCCAGCAGTAGACTAGCGGGGAAGGTTGAGCAGTTCTTC	CASSRLAGKVEQFF
-	-	TRBV12-5	TRBJ2-2	TGTGCTAGTGGTTTGAGGGGCTTCCTCACCGGGGAGCTGTTTTTT	CASGLRGFLTGELFF
-	-	TRBV2	TRBJ2-1	TGTGCCAGCAGGCAGGGGGGGTCCTACAATGAGCAGTTCTTC	CASRQGGSYNEQFF
TRBD2	-	TRBV12-5	TRBJ2-1	TGTGCTATCCAAACGGGAGGGTTCTCCAATGAGCAGTTCTTC	CAIQTGGFSNEQFF